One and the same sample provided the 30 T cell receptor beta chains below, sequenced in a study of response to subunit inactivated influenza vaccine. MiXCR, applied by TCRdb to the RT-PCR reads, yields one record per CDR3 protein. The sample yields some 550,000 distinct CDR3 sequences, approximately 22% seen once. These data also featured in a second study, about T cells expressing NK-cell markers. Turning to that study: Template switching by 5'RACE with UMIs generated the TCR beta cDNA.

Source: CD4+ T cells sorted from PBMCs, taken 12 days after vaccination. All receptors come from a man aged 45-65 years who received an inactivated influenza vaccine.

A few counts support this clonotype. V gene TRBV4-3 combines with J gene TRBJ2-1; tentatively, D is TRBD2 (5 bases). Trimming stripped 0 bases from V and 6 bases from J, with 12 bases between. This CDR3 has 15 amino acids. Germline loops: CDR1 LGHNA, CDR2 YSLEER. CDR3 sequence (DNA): TGCGCCAGCAGCCAAGATGGACTCCATGGCAATGAGCAGTTCTTC. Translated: CASSQDGLHGNEQFF.

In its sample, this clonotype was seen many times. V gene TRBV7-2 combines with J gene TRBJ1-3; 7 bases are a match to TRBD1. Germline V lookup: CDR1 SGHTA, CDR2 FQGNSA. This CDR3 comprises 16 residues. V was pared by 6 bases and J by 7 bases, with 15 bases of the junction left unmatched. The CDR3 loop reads CASSHQFPGGANTIYF. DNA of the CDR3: TGTGCCAGCAGTCACCAATTTCCAGGGGGAGCGAACACCATATATTTT.

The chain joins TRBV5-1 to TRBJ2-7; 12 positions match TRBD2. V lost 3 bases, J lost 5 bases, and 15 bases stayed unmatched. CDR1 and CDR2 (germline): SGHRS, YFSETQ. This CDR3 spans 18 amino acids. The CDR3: CASSSLAGGPLRGNEQYF. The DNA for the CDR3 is TGCGCCAGCAGCTCTCTAGCGGGAGGGCCATTACGAGGCAACGAGCAGTACTTC. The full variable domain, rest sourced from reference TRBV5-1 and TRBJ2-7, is KAGVTQTPRYLIKTRGQQVTLSCSPISGHRSVSWYQQTPGQGLQFLFEYFSETQRNKGNFPGRFSGRQFSNSRSEMNVSTLELGDSALYLCASSSLAGGPLRGNEQYFGPGTRLTVT.

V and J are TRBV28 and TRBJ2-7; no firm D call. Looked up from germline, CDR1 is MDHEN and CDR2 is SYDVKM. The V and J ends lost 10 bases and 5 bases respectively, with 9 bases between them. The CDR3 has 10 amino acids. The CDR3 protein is CATAHDEQYF. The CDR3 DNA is TGTGCCACCGCCCATGACGAGCAGTACTTC.

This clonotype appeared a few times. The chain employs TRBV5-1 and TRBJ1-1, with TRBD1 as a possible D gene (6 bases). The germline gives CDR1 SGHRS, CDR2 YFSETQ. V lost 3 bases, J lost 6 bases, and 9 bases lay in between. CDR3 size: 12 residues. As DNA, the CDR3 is TGCGCCAGCAGCTCACAGGGTTCTGAAGCTTTCTTT. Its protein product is CASSSQGSEAFF. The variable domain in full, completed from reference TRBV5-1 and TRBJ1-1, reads KAGVTQTPRYLIKTRGQQVTLSCSPISGHRSVSWYQQTPGQGLQFLFEYFSETQRNKGNFPGRFSGRQFSNSRSEMNVSTLELGDSALYLCASSSQGSEAFFGQGTRLTVV.

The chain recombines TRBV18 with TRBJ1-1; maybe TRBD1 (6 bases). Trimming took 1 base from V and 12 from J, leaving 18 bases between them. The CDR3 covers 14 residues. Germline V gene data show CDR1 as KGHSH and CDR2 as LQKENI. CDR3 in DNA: TGTGCCAGCTCACCACAGAACCGGGGGCAGAGAACTTTCTTT. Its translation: CASSPQNRGQRTFF. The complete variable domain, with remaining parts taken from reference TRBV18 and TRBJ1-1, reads NAGVMQNPRHLVRRRGQEARLRCSPMKGHSHVYWYRQLPEEGLKFMVYLQKENIIDESGMPKERFSAEFPKEGPSILRIQQVVRGDSAAYFCASSPQNRGQRTFFGQGTRLTVV.

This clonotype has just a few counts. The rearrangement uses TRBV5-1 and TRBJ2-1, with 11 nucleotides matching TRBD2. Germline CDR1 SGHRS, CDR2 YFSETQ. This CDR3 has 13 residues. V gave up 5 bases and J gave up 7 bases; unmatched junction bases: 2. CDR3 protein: CASSWTSGNEQFF. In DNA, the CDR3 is TGCGCCAGCAGTTGGACTAGCGGGAATGAGCAGTTCTTC. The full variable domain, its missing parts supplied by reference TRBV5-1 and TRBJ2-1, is KAGVTQTPRYLIKTRGQQVTLSCSPISGHRSVSWYQQTPGQGLQFLFEYFSETQRNKGNFPGRFSGRQFSNSRSEMNVSTLELGDSALYLCASSWTSGNEQFFGPGTRLTVL.

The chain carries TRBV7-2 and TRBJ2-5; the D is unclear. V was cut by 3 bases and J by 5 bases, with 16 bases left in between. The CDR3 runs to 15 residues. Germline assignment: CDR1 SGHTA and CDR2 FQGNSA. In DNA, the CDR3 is TGTGCCAGCAGCTTTCGGGCCAGCTGGATCGAGACCCAGTACTTC. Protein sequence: CASSFRASWIETQYF.

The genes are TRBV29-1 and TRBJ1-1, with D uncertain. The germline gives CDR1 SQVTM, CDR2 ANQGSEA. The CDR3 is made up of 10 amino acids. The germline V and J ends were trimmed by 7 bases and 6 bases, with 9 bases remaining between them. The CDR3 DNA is TGCAGCGCCGGGTCGGCTGAAGCTTTCTTT. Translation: CSAGSAEAFF.

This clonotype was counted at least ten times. As DNA, the CDR3 is TGCAGCGTTGGGGTGGCAGGGAACGAGCAGTACTTC. Its protein product is CSVGVAGNEQYF. The chain is built from TRBV29-1 and TRBJ2-7; D may be TRBD1 (5 bases). Germline V CDR1 and CDR2: SQVTM, ANQGSEA. This CDR3 is 12 amino acids long. Between the trimmed V and J ends, which lost 4 bases and 5 bases, there was a span of 12 bases.

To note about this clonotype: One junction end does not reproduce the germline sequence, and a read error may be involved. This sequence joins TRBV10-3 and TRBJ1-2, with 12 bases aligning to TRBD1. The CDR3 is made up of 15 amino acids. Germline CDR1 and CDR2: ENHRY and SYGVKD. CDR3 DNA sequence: TGTGCCACCTCGGGAGGGACAGGGGGCAACTATGGCTACGCCTTC. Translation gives CATSGGTGGNYGYAF.

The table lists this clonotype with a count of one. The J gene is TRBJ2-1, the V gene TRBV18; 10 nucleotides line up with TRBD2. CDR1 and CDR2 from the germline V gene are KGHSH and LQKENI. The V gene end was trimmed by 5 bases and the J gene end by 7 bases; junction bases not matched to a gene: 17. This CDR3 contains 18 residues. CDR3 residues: CASSSIIWASGSYNEQFF. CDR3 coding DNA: TGTGCCAGCTCATCTATTATTTGGGCTAGCGGGAGTTATAATGAGCAGTTCTTC.

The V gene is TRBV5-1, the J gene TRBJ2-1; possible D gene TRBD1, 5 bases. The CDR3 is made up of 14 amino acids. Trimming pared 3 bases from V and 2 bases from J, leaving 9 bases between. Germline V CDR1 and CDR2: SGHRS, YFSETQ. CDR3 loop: CASSYRSAYNEQFF. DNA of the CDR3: TGCGCCAGCAGCTACAGGTCCGCCTACAATGAGCAGTTCTTC.

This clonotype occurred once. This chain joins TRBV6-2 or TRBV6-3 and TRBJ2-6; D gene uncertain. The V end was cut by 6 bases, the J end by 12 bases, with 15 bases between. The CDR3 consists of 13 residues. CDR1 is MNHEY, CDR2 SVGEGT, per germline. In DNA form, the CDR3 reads TGTGCCAGCAGGCGCGACACTGCGTCCGTCCTGACTTTC. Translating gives CASRRDTASVLTF.

The CDR3 DNA is TGTGCCATCCTTAGTGCTCCGAGCACTGAAGCTTTCTTT. It encodes CAILSAPSTEAFF. The genes are TRBV10-3 and TRBJ1-1; the D is unclear. Trimming cost V 8 bases and J 4 bases, with 14 bases left between them. This CDR3 region has 13 residues. The germline CDR1 and CDR2 sequences are ENHRY and SYGVKD.

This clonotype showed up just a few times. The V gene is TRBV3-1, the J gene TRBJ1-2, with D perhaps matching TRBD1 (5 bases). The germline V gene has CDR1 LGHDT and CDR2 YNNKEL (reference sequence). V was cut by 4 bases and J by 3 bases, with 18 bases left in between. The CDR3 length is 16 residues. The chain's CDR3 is CASSPTGTLGDYGYTF. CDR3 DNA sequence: TGTGCCAGCAGCCCGACCGGGACCCTAGGAGACTATGGCTACACCTTC.

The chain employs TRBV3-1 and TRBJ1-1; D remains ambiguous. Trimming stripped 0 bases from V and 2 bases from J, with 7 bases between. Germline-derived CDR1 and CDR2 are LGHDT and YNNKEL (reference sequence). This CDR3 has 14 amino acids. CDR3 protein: CASSQDWANTEAFF. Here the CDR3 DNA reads TGTGCCAGCAGCCAAGATTGGGCAAACACTGAAGCTTTCTTT.

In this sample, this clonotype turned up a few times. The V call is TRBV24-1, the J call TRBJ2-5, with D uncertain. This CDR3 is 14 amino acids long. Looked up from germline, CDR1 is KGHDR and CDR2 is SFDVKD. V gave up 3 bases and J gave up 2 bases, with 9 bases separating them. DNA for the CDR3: TGTGCCACCAGTGATCCCGGCAAGCAAGAGACCCAGTACTTC. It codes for CATSDPGKQETQYF.

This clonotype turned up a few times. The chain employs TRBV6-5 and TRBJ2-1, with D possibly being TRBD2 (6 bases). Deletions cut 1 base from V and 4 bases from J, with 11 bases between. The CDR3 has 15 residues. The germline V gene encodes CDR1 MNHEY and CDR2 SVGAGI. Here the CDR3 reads CASSYWGDRYNEQFF. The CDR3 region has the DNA TGTGCCAGCAGTTACTGGGGGGATCGGTACAATGAGCAGTTCTTC.

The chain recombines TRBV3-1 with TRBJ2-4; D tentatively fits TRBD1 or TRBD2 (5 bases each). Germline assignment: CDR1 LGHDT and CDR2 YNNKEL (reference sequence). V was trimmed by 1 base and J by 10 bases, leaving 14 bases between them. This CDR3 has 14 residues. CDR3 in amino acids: CASSQVGTIGIQYF. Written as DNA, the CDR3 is TGTGCCAGCAGCCAAGTCGGGACCATTGGGATTCAGTACTTC.

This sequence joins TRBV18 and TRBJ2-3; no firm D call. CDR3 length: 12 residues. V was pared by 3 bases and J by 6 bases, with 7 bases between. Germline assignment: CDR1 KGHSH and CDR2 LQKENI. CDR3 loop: CASSPSVDTQYF. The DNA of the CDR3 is TGTGCCAGCTCACCGTCCGTGGATACGCAGTATTTT.

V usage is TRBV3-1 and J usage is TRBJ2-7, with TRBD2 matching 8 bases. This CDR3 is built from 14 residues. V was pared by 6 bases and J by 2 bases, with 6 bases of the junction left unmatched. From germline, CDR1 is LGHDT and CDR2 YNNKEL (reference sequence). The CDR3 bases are TGTGCCAGCAGTCGTAGCGGGAACACCTACGAGCAGTACTTC. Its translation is CASSRSGNTYEQYF.

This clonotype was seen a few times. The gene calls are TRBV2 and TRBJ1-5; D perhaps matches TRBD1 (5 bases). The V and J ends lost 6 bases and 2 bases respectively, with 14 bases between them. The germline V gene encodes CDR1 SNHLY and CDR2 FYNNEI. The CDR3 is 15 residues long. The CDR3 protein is CASRAPGHGNQPQHF. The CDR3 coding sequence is TGTGCCAGCAGGGCTCCAGGGCATGGCAATCAGCCCCAGCATTTT.

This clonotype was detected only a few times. This CDR3 reads CASSSPSGRVNEQFF. CDR3 nucleotide sequence: TGTGCCAGCAGTTCTCCTAGCGGGAGGGTTAATGAGCAGTTCTTC. The rearrangement uses TRBV6-2 or TRBV6-3 and TRBJ2-1; 12 positions match TRBD2. Germline CDR1 MNHEY, CDR2 SVGEGT. CDR3 length: 15 residues. The V and J ends lost 4 bases and 7 bases, in that order; junction bases with no gene match: 5.

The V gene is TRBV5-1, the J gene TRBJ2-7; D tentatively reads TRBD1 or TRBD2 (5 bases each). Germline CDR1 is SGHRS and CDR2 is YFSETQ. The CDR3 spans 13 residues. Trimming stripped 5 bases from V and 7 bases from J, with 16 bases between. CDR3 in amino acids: CASSPGAGVEQYF. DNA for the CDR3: TGCGCCAGCAGTCCCGGGGCCGGAGTAGAGCAGTACTTC.

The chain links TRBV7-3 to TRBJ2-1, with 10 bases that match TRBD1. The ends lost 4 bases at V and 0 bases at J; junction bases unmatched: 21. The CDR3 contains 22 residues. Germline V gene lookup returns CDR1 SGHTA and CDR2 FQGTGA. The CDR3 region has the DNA TGTGCCAGCAGCTCCCCGGGACAGGGGACCTCCCGTGGGACTAGCTCCTACAATGAGCAGTTCTTC. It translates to CASSSPGQGTSRGTSSYNEQFF. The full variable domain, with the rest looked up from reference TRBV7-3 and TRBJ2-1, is GAGVSQTPSNKVTEKGKYVELRCDPISGHTALYWYRQSLGQGPEFLIYFQGTGAADDSGLPNDRFFAVRPEGSVSTLKIQRTERGDSAVYLCASSSPGQGTSRGTSSYNEQFFGPGTRLTVL.

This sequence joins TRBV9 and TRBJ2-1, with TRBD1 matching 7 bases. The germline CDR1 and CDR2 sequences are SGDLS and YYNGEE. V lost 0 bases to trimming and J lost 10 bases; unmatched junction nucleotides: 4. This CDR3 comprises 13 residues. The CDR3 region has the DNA TGTGCCAGCAGCGTAGCCCCAGGGGGAGAGCAGTTCTTC. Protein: CASSVAPGGEQFF.

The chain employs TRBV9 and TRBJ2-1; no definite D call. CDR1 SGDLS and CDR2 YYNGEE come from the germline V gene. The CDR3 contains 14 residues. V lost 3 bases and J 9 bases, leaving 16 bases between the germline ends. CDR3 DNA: TGTGCCAGCAGCGGATCATCCGGATTCGGTGAGCAGTTCTTC. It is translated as CASSGSSGFGEQFF.

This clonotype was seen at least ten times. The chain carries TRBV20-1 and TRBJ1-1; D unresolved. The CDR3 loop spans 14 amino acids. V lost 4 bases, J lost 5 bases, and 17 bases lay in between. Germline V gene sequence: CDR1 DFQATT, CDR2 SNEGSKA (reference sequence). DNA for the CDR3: TGCAGTGCTAAAGAGAGGAGTCAGAGGACTGAAGCTTTCTTT. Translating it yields CSAKERSQRTEAFF.

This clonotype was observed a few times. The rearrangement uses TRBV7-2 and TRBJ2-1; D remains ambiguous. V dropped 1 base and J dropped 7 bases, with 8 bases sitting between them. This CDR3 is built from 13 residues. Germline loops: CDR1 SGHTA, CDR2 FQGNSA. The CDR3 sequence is CASSLVVPNEQFF. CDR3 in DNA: TGTGCCAGCAGCTTAGTGGTCCCTAATGAGCAGTTCTTC. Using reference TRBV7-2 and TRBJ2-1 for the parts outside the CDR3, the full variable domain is GAGVSQSPSNKVTEKGKDVELRCDPISGHTALYWYRQSLGQGLEFLIYFQGNSAPDKSGLPSDRFSAERTGGSVSTLTIQRTQQEDSAVYLCASSLVVPNEQFFGPGTRLTVL.